The table lists the clone carrying this T cell receptor (beta chain) with many counts. The antigen is undetermined. The length of the CDR3 is 15 residues. Trimming left V 6 bases short and J 0 bases short, with 18 bases between. Germline lookup yields CDR1 DFQATT and CDR2 SNEGSKA (reference sequence). This sample is part of a study of T cells after yellow fever vaccination. Study-level background: Preparation of fractions with low cell numbers was performed using SMART-Seq v4 Ultra Low Input.

General observations from the study: The booster saw the reappearance of most primary-vaccination clones (roughly 96% CD4, 80% to 90% CD8). A faster peak, day 5 versus 15, was reached by the weaker secondary response. Among all clonotypes, a small share was observed in both CD4 and CD8 compartments.

TCRdb reanalysed the 5' RACE reads using MiXCR and keeps one entry per CDR3 protein. The table has 300,000 to 450,000 distinct CDR3 sequences, about 6% seen once. The receptor comes from a man in his thirties or forties who received the YFV17D yellow fever vaccine. The chain joins TRBV20-1 to TRBJ2-7; D is perhaps TRBD1 (7 bases). The sequences come from PBMCs, collected 5 days after the yellow fever booster vaccination. The CDR3 sequence: CSAQGGGTVSYEQYF. CDR3 nucleotides: TGCAGTGCCCAAGGGGGCGGGACCGTCTCCTACGAGCAGTACTTC.